This paragraph reports one T cell receptor beta chain. This record comes from a study of blood T cell repertoires in COVID-19. Across the study: Collection of acute and convalescent COVID-19 samples took place in the United States, Italy and Spain. PBMCs, B-cell-depleted T cells, or T cells were the source of the cDNA or gDNA that made up the material.

Original methodology: Reference gene primers were amplified, and this amplification served to estimate nucleated cell counts. Generated by immunoSEQ multiplex PCR, the TCRdb table keeps only in-frame clones and is missing some. That table supplies the V and J calls and clone size; D and trimming were determined from the DNA. In the table there are approximately 130,000 clones, 70% to 90% of which are singletons. Germline V lookup: CDR1 SGHTA, CDR2 FQGTGA. The CDR3 has 13 amino acids. Trimming pared 2 bases from V and 7 bases from J, leaving 6 bases between. The chain uses TRBV7-3 and TRBJ1-6, with TRBD1 as a possible D gene (5 bases). The sequence was obtained from a woman in her forties or fifties who had recovered from COVID-19. The specimen sequenced was peripheral blood. In DNA form, the CDR3 reads TGTGCCAGCAGCTTAGACAGCAATTCACCCCTCCACTTT. It is translated as CASSLDSNSPLHF.